This T cell receptor (beta chain) was sequenced for a study of blood T cell repertoires in COVID-19. In its sample, this clone was seen once. Germline CDR1 reads MGHRA; CDR2 reads YSYEKL. CDR3 length equals 15 residues. The V and J ends lost 3 bases and 2 bases respectively, with 11 bases between them. Assay used: immunoSEQ multiplex PCR; TCRdb lists only in-frame clones, some missing. The data show roughly 400,000 clones, just under 90% seen once. This clonotype was obtained from a woman aged 50 to 60 who had recovered from COVID-19. The chain carries TRBV4-1 and TRBJ1-5, with D possibly TRBD1 on 5 matching bases. The sequencing input was PBMCs or T cells enriched from blood (not recorded which). The CDR3 loop is CASSHSPGGNQPQHF. For the CDR3, the DNA is TGCGCCAGCAGCCATTCCCCGGGGGGCAATCAGCCCCAGCATTTT.